This T cell receptor beta chain was identified in a study of T cell responses to AZD1222 COVID-19 vaccine (dated by TCRdb to the early 2020s). For the wider study: TCR sequencing covered 230 or so trial participants: 207 given two doses of AZD1222 and 26 given two doses of MenACWY control vaccine. Trial participants were enrolled into age subgroups of 18-55, 56-69 and 70-plus years, which contained 148, 28 and 57 TCR-sequenced participants, respectively.

Note on this clone: Its specific antigen is unknown. No quality values exist for individual bases; no much larger clone is one base distant.

In light of the paper, this sample's time point label describes: about 28 days (+/-7) after the second vaccine dose. AZD1222 recipients whose second dose came at about 4 weeks and those whose second dose came at about 12 weeks were combined into one group, since spike-specific TCR depth and breadth did not differ between the two schedules. The vaccinee samples were drawn from two UK trials, COV001 and COV002, one of which was a single-blind randomized controlled phase 2/3 trial testing AZD1222 (ChAdOx1 nCoV-19) in healthy adults. For TCRbeta chain sequencing, PBMC samples were collected from trial participants at day 0 and at day 28 after the second dose. On the study overall, not on this receptor specifically: Reportedly, close to half of the unique spike-specific TCRs recognized epitopes lying outside the regions that are mutated in the B.1.351 and B.1.1.7 variants. The 56-69-year group was small, and its depth increase did not reach significance, likely because of low power. Only five or six AZD1222 recipients were SARS-CoV-2 seropositive at baseline, limiting conclusions about previously exposed vaccinees. Most participants were white British and females outnumbered males, and the authors suggested that clonal diversity may have been underestimated. Because no day 14 peak-response samples were available, repertoires were characterized only after the peak T cell response. The vaccine-associated CD4 TCRs covered the entire spike protein, and the dominant responses fell in regions 160-218 and 743-854. Spike-specific TCR breadth and depth rose significantly after two AZD1222 doses compared with day 0 and with MenACWY recipients.

Inclusive of the bounding cysteine and phenylalanine, the CDR3 is 16 residues long. CDR3 DNA is the only sequence kept; it has 48 bases, read in frame from the first base. The germline V gene specifies MNHNS as CDR1 and SASEGT as CDR2. V and J are truncated by 0 bases and 4 bases respectively, leaving an intervening sequence of 13 bases. The CDR3 regions of human TCRbeta chains were subjected to immunosequencing. The original pipeline was this. TCRs in the repertoires were matched against a reference library of SARS-CoV-2-specific TCRs that had been generated with the MIRA antigen-specificity platform. Breadth meant the fraction of unique TCRs that were SARS-CoV-2-associated, whereas depth meant the fraction of total T cells that were SARS-CoV-2-associated. Using the MIRA data, each spike-specific TCR was mapped to the spike region that the TCR reacts to and placed in a CD4 or CD8 class. Log10-transformed breadth and depth values were compared by one-way ANOVA with Sidak's multiple comparisons tests. TCRdb carries this immuneACCESS record with in-frame sequences only. Its versions omit some clonotypes, under half of them owing to an unresolved V gene in the studies checked, with the rest unexplained. The V and J calls and clone size are taken from that table; D and trimming were inferred from the DNA. This sample comprises approximately 300,000 clones, approximately 94% of them detected only once. Clones ranked in the top ten supply 0.55% of the sample.

The TCR was taken from an adult who received the AZD1222 COVID-19 vaccine. The chain links TRBV6-1 with TRBJ1-3, with the D gene not confidently named. The input for sequencing was peripheral blood, taken 28 days after the second AZD1222 dose. The CDR3 loop reads CASSEAWGVLGNTIYF. The nucleotide sequence reads as follows: TGTGCCAGCAGTGAAGCGTGGGGAGTCTTGGGAAACACCATATATTTT.